This TCR beta chain originates from a study of CD8 T cells in Susac syndrome. RNA was extracted with the RNeasy kit, and a quantity of about 0.45 to 1 ug was reverse transcribed using random hexamers. Coverage of TCR beta CDR3 amplification by immunoSEQ multiplex PCR extended to 54 Vbeta and 13 Jbeta. TCRdb called the immunoSEQ multiplex PCR reads again in MiXCR, with one record for every CDR3 protein. This table holds about 140,000 distinct CDR3 sequences, approximately 95% found once. Diagnostic criteria defined recently for definite or probable disease were met by the Susac syndrome patients. The CDR3 extends over 14 amino acids. Trimming cost V 5 bases and J 8 bases, with 15 bases left between them. Germline V CDR1 and CDR2: MGHDK, SYGVNS.

Specimen: CD4+ T cells from PBMCs. The source is a human donor with Susac syndrome. This chain joins TRBV25-1 and TRBJ2-2; D unresolved. CDR3 region: CASSPSDPAGELFF. As DNA, the CDR3 is TGTGCCAGCAGTCCCTCGGACCCGGCGGGGGAGCTGTTTTTT.